Listed below are T cell receptor beta chains from one sample, sequenced in a study of molecular identifiers for immune sequencing clone quantification. One entry per CDR3 protein, called by TCRdb with MiXCR from the PCR reads. This table holds approximately 500,000 distinct CDR3 sequences, about a fifth found once. What was sequenced was naive CD8+ T cells from blood, with Jurkat cell RNA spiked in. These receptors all stem from a human donor in good health. Some libraries in this study had Jurkat cell RNA spiked in. Both conserved end residues are part of each CDR3. Each record gives: D gene, V gene, clone size, J gene, CDR3 DNA, CDR3 protein. A D gene is named only where the DNA matches it firmly. Some rows have no size entry. The others give once, few or many, or a class for an expanded clone.

TRBD1,TRBV6-2/TRBV6-3,few,TRBJ1-2,TGTGCCAGCAGTTCCCCGGGACAGGGATTCTATGGCTACACCTTC,CASSSPGQGFYGYTF
TRBD2,TRBV30,many,TRBJ2-1,TGTGCCTGGAGTTCGGGACTAGCGAACAATGAGCAGTTCTTC,CAWSSGLANNEQFF
-,TRBV28,many,TRBJ1-4,TGTGCCAGCAGCCGTAGGGGGGGCTTCAATGAAAAACTGTTTTTT,CASSRRGGFNEKLFF
-,TRBV4-3,many,TRBJ1-3,TGCGCCAGCAGCCAATCTGCCAGGGACTCTGGAAACACCATATATTTT,CASSQSARDSGNTIYF
-,TRBV9,-,TRBJ2-7,TGTGCCAGCAGCGTAGGGGTTGGGCAGGGACACGAGCAGTACTTC,CASSVGVGQGHEQYF
-,TRBV4-3,many,TRBJ2-7,TGCGCCAGCAGCCAAGGACTGGTCTCCTACGAGCAGTACTTC,CASSQGLVSYEQYF
-,TRBV4-1,many,TRBJ1-1,TGCGCCAGCAGCCAGGCTTTTGGCACTGAAGCTTTCTTT,CASSQAFGTEAFF
-,TRBV9,many,TRBJ2-3,TGTGCCAGCAGCGTATCCGACTCACCTCACCAGTATTTT,CASSVSDSPHQYF
-,TRBV12-5,many,TRBJ2-7,TGTGCTAGTGGAACCGACAGGCGTGGGGTGTACGAGCAGTACTTC,CASGTDRRGVYEQYF
-,TRBV7-2,many,TRBJ1-3,TGTGCCAGCAGCTTAAGACAGGTCCGGGTTGACACCATATATTTT,CASSLRQVRVDTIYF
-,TRBV27,many,TRBJ1-3,TGTGCCACCCGGCCGACGGGGAGCTCTGGAAACACCATATATTTT,CATRPTGSSGNTIYF
TRBD2,TRBV6-2/TRBV6-3,-,TRBJ2-3,TGTGCCAGCAGTTTTCTGGCGGGGGGCATAGCAGATACGCAGTATTTT,CASSFLAGGIADTQYF
-,TRBV19,once,TRBJ2-3,TGTGCCAGTAGTATTAACCGAGGATTAGATACGCAGTATTTT,CASSINRGLDTQYF
-,TRBV5-1,many,TRBJ2-1,TGCGCCAGCAGCTGGAGGACAACTGAGCAGTTCTTC,CASSWRTTEQFF
TRBD1,TRBV27,few,TRBJ1-1,TGTGCCAGCAGTACCTGGACAGGGCCACAGACTGAAGCTTTCTTT,CASSTWTGPQTEAFF
-,TRBV4-1,many,TRBJ2-1,TGCGCCAGCAGCCAAGCCGTGCCAGGAACGAAGGTTCGCGATGAGCAGTTCTTC,CASSQAVPGTKVRDEQFF
TRBD2,TRBV7-9,-,TRBJ2-1,TGTGCCAGCAGCTTAAAAGGGCTAGCGGGGGCCTTGAGCTCCTACAATGGGCAGTTCTTC,CASSLKGLAGALSSYNGQFF
TRBD2,TRBV6-1,many,TRBJ2-3,TGTGCCAGCAGTGAACCAGGACTAGCGAGTTGGACAGATACGCAGTATTTT,CASSEPGLASWTDTQYF
-,TRBV7-9,many,TRBJ1-1,TGTGCCAGCAGCATGACAGTGAACACTGAAGCTTTCTTT,CASSMTVNTEAFF
-,TRBV7-9,many,TRBJ2-3,TGTGCCAGCAGCCGCCCTGAGGGGTTGGAAGATACGCAGTATTTT,CASSRPEGLEDTQYF
-,TRBV6-2/TRBV6-3,-,TRBJ2-7,TGTGCCAGCAGAGGGGACGGAGCCTCCTACGAGCAGTACTTC,CASRGDGASYEQYF
-,TRBV5-3,-,TRBJ2-3,TGTGCCAGCAGCTTATACGAGGGACACACAGATACGCAGTATTTT,CASSLYEGHTDTQYF
-,TRBV7-9,once,TRBJ2-7,TGTGCCAGCAGCTCGGCATCCGGGACTGCTATATACGAGCAGTACTTC,CASSSASGTAIYEQYF
-,TRBV7-9,-,TRBJ2-7,TGTGCCAGCAGCTCCCAACAGGGTGTCGAGCAGTACTTC,CASSSQQGVEQYF